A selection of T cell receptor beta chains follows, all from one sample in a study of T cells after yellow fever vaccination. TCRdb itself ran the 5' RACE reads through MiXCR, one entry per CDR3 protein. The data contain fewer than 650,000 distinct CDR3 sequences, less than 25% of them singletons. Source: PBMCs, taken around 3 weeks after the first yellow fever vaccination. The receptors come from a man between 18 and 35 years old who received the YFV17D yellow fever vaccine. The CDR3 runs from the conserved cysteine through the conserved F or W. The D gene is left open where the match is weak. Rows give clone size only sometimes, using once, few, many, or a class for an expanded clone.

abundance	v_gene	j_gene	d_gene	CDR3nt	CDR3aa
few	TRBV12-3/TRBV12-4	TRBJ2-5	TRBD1	TGTGCCAGCAGTCCACTATGGGACAGGGGGCGTAAAGTCCAAGAGACCCAGTACTTC	CASSPLWDRGRKVQETQYF
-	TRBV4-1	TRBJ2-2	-	TGCGCCAGCAGCCAAGATGCTAGCCCGCCCGGTGAGCTGTTTTTT	CASSQDASPPGELFF
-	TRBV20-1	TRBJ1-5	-	TGCAGTGCTAGATCCGACAGAAATCAGCCCCAGCATTTT	CSARSDRNQPQHF
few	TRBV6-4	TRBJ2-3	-	TGTGCCAGCAGTGCGTCGAAAGGCACAGATACGCAGTATTTT	CASSASKGTDTQYF
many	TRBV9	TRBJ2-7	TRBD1	TGTGCCAGCAGCAGGGGTGGGGACAGGACGCACGAGCAGTACTTC	CASSRGGDRTHEQYF
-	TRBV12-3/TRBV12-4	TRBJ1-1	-	TGTGCCAGCACCGGGAGGGCAGGATTTAACACTGAAGCTTTCTTT	CASTGRAGFNTEAFF
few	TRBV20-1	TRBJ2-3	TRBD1	TGCAGTGCTAGAGCGGCGGGACAGGGCTACACAGATACGCAGTATTTT	CSARAAGQGYTDTQYF
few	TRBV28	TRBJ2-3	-	TGTGCCAGCAGTTTTACCCCTGCTTACCTTGGCACAGATACGCAGTATTTT	CASSFTPAYLGTDTQYF
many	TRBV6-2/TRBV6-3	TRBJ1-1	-	TGTGCCAGCGGGGGGTACACTGAAGCTTTCTTT	CASGGYTEAFF
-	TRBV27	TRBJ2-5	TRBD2	TGTGCCAGCAGCCCTAGCGGGGCGAGGGAGACCCAGTACTTC	CASSPSGARETQYF
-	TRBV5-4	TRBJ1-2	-	TGTGCCAGCACCACACAGGGTAGGGGCTATGGCTACACCTTC	CASTTQGRGYGYTF
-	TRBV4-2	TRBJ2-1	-	TGTGCCAGCAGCCAAGATCAGGGACCCGAGCAGTTCTTC	CASSQDQGPEQFF
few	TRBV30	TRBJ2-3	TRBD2	TGTGCCTGGAGTGCCGGGACTAGGTCGACAGATACGCAGTATTTT	CAWSAGTRSTDTQYF
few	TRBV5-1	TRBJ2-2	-	TGCGCCAGCTCCAGGTGGGAGACCGGGGAGCTGTTTTTT	CASSRWETGELFF
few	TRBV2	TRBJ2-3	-	TGTGCCAGCAGTTGGCAGGGGATCACAGATACGCAGTATTTT	CASSWQGITDTQYF
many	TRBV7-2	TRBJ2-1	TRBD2	TGTGCCAGCAGCTTAGCGACGCAAGCGGGGGGGGGTGAGCAGTTCTTC	CASSLATQAGGGEQFF
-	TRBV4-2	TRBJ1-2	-	TGTGCCAGCAGCCAAGAACAGACCCTGAGGGATGACGGCTACACCTTC	CASSQEQTLRDDGYTF
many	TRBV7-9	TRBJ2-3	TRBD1	TGTGCCGGTGGGACAGGGGGCTCAGATACGCAGTATTTT	CAGGTGGSDTQYF
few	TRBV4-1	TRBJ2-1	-	TGCGCCAGCAGCCACTCCGGGGCCTACAATGAGCAGTTCTTC	CASSHSGAYNEQFF
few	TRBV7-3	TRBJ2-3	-	TGTGCCAGCAGCCGGTCAGGGGCAACCGTATGGGATACGCAGTATTTT	CASSRSGATVWDTQYF
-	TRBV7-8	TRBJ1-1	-	TGTGCCAGCCGTTTATTCGGGGTAGCGGACACTGAAGCTTTCTTT	CASRLFGVADTEAFF
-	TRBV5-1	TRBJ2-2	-	TGCGCCAGCAGCCCTACTCCGGACAGAAGAAACACCGGGGAGCTGTTTTTT	CASSPTPDRRNTGELFF
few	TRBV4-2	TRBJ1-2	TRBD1	TGTGCCAGCAGCCAAGGGGACAGGGGCGGCTATGGCTACACCTTC	CASSQGDRGGYGYTF
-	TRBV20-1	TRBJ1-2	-	TGCAGTGCTAGCCAGGGCTATGGCTACACCTTC	CSASQGYGYTF
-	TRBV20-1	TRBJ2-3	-	TGCAGTGCTAGGGAGGGCACAGATACGCAGTATTTT	CSAREGTDTQYF
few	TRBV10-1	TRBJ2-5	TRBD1	TGCGCCAGCCGACCTCCGGGACAGGGGAAGGAGACCCAGTACTTC	CASRPPGQGKETQYF
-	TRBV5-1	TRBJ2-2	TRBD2	TGCGCCAGCACCGATACGCGGGGGGGGTACCCCGGGGAGCTGTTTTTT	CASTDTRGGYPGELFF
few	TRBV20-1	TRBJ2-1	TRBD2	TGCAGTGCTACCAAACTAGCGGGGGTTTACAATGAGCAGTTCTTC	CSATKLAGVYNEQFF
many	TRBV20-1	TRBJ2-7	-	TGCAGTGCTAGTTCGGACAGTTGGAGCTCCTACGAGCAGTACTTC	CSASSDSWSSYEQYF
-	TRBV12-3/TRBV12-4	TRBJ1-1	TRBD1	TGTGCCAGTCGGGACAGGCAGACTGAAGCTTTCTTT	CASRDRQTEAFF
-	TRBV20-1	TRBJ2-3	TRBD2	TGCAGTCCGTACCGAGCGGGGGGCATTTCAGATACGCAGTATTTT	CSPYRAGGISDTQYF
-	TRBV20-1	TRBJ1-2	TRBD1	TGCAGTCCAAGTGTGACAGGGGATGGCTACACCTTC	CSPSVTGDGYTF
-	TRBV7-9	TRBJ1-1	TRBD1	TGTGCCAGCAGCGCGCACCTGGACAGGGGGCAGGTCTTT	CASSAHLDRGQVF
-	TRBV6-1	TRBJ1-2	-	TGTGCCAGCAGTGAAACCGGGACACTTCGAGGCTACACCTTC	CASSETGTLRGYTF
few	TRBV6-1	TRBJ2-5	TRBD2	TGTGCCAGCAAGTTAAGCGGGGGGCTAAATGGGGAGACCCAGTACTTC	CASKLSGGLNGETQYF
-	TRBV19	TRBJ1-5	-	TGTGCCAGTAGACCTTTTGGGGTTGGCAATCAGCCCCAGCATTTT	CASRPFGVGNQPQHF
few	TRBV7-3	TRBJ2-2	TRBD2	TGTGCCAGCAGCTTCCTAGCGGGGGGCCGCGTGGTCGGGGAGCTGTTTTTT	CASSFLAGGRVVGELFF
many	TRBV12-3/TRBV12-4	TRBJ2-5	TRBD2	TGTGCCAGCACCCCCCGGCTAGCGGGGGCGCAAGAGACCCAGTACTTC	CASTPRLAGAQETQYF
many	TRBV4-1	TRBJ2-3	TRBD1	TGCGCCAGCAGCCGGACAGGGACAGATACGCAGTATTTT	CASSRTGTDTQYF
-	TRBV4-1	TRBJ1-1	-	TGCGCCAGCAGGCTCACGGGGTCGAACACTGAAGCTTTCTTT	CASRLTGSNTEAFF
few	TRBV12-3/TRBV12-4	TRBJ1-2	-	TGTGCCAGCAGTTTAAGTAAGGGGGTAGGCTACACCTTC	CASSLSKGVGYTF